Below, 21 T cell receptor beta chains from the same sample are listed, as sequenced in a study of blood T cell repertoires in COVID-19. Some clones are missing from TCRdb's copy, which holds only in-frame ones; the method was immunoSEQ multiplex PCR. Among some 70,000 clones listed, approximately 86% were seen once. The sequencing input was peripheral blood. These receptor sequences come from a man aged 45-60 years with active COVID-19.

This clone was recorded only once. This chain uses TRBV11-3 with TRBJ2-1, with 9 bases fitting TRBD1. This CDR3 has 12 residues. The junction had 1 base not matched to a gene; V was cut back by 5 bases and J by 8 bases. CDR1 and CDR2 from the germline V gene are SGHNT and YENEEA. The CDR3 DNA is TGTGCCAGCAGCCGACAGGGGGATGAGCAGTTCTTC. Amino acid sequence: CASSRQGDEQFF. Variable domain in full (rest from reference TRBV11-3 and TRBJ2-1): EAGVVQSPRYKIIEKKQPVAFWCNPISGHNTLYWYLQNLGQGPELLIRYENEEAVDDSQLPKDRFSAERLKGVDSTLKIQPAELGDSAVYLCASSRQGDEQFFGPGTRLTVL.

The CDR3 loop is CASSIGTERQKLFF. CDR3 nucleotide sequence: TGTGCCAGTAGTATTGGGACAGAGCGACAAAAACTGTTTTTT. The chain is built from TRBV19 and TRBJ1-4; 7 nucleotides align to TRBD1. Unmatched junction bases numbered 7, after V lost 3 bases and J lost 9 bases. The CDR3 has 14 residues. The germline V gene encodes CDR1 LNHDA and CDR2 SQIVND (reference sequence).

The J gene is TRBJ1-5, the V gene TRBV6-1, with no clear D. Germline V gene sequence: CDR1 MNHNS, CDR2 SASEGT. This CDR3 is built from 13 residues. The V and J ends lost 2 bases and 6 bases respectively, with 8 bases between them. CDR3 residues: CASSELLGQPQHF. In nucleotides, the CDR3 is TGTGCCAGCAGTGAACTCCTCGGTCAGCCCCAGCATTTT.

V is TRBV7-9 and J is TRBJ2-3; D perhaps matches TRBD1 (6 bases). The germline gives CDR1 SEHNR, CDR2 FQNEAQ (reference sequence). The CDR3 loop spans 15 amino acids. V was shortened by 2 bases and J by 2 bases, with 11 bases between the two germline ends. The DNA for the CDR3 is TGTGCCAGCAGCTTATGGGGGACAAACACAGATACGCAGTATTTT. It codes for CASSLWGTNTDTQYF.

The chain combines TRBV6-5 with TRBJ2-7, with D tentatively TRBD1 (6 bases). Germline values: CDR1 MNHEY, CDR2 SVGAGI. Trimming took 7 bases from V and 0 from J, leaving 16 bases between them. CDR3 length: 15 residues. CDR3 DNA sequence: TGTGCCAGCAACAAGGGGCAGGGGAGCTCCTACGAGCAGTACTTC. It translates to CASNKGQGSSYEQYF.

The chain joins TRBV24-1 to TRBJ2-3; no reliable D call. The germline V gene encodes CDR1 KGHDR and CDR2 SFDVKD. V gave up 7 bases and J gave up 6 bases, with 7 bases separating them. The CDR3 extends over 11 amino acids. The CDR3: CATRSIDTQYF. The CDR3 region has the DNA TGTGCCACCAGGAGCATTGATACGCAGTATTTT.

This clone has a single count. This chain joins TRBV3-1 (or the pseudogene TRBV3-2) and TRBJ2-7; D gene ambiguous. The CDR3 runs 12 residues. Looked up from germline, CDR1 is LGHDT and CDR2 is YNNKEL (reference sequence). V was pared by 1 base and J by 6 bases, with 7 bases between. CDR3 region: CASSQGLGEQYV. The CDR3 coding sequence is TGTGCCAGCAGCCAAGGCCTCGGCGAGCAGTACGTC.

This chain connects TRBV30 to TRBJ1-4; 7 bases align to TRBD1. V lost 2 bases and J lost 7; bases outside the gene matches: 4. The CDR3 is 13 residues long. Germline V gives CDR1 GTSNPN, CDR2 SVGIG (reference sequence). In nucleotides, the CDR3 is TGTGCCTGGAGTCGACAGGGTACTGAAAAACTGTTTTTT. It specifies CAWSRQGTEKLFF.

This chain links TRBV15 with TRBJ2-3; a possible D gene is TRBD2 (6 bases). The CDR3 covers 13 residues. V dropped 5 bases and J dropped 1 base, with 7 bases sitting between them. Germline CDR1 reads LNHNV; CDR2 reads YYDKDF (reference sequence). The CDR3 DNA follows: TGTGCCACCAGCCCGGGAGGCACAGATACGCAGTATTTT. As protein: CATSPGGTDTQYF.

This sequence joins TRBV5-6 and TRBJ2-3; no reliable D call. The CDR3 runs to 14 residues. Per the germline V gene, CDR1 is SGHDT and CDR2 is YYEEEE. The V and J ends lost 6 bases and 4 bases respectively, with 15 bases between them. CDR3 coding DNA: TGTGCCAGCAACGGTAGGAGATTTTCAGATACGCAGTATTTT. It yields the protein CASNGRRFSDTQYF.

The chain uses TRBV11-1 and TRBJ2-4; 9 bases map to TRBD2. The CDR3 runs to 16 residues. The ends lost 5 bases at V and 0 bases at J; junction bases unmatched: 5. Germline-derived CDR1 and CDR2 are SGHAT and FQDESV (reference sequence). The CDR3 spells CASSVGTSLAKNIQYF. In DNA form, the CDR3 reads TGTGCCAGCAGCGTCGGGACTAGCCTAGCCAAAAACATTCAGTACTTC.

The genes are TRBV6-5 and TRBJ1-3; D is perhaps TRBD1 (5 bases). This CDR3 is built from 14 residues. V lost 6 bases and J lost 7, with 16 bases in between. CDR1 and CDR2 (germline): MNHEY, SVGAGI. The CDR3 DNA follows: TGTGCCAGCAGAGACCCGGGACGGGGGAACACCATATATTTT. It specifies CASRDPGRGNTIYF.

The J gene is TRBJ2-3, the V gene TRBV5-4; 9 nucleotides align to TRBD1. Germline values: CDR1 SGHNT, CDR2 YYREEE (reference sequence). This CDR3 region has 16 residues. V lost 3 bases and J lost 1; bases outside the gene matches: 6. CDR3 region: CASSWTGVGGTDTQYF. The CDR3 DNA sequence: TGTGCCAGCAGCTGGACAGGGGTTGGTGGCACAGATACGCAGTATTTT. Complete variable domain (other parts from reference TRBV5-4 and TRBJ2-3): ETGVTQSPTHLIKTRGQQVTLRCSSQSGHNTVSWYQQALGQGPQFIFQYYREEENGRGNFPPRFSGLQFPNYSSELNVNALELDDSALYLCASSWTGVGGTDTQYFGPGTRLTVL.

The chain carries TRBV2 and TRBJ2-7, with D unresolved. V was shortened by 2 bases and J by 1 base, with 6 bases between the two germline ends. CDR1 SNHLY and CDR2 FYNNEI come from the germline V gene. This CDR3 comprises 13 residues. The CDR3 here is CASSEWPSYEQYV. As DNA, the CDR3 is TGTGCCAGCAGTGAATGGCCGTCCTACGAGCAGTACGTC.

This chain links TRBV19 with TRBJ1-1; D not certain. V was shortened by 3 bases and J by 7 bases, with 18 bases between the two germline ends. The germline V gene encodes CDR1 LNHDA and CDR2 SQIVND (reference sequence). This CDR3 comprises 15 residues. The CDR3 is CASSMSRPPHYEAFF. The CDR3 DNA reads TGTGCCAGTAGTATGTCCAGGCCGCCCCATTATGAAGCTTTCTTT.

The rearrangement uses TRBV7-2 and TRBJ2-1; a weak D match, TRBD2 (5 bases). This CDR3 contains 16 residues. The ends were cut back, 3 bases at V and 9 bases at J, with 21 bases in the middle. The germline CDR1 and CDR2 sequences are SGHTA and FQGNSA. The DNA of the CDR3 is TGTGCCAGCAGCTTCCCTCGACTAAGCGGACTGAGTGAGCAGTTCTTC. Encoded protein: CASSFPRLSGLSEQFF.

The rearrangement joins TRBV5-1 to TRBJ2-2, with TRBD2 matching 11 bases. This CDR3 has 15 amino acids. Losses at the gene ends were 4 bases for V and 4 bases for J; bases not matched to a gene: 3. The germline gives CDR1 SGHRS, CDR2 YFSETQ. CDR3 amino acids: CASSQGLAATGELFF. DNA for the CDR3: TGCGCCAGCAGCCAGGGACTAGCGGCCACCGGGGAGCTGTTTTTT.

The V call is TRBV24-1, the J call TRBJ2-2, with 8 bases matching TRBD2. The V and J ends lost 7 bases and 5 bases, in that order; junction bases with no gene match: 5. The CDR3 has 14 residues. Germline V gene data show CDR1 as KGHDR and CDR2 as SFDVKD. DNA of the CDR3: TGTGCCACCAGCGGGAGGGCCGGGACCGGGGAGCTGTTTTTT. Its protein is CATSGRAGTGELFF.

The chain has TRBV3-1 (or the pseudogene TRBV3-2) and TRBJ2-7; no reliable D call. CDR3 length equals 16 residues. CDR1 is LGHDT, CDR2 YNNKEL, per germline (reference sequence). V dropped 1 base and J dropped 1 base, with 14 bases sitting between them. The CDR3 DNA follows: TGTGCCAGCAGCCAAGTTTTGGCCCCCTTGTCCTACGAGCAGTACTTC. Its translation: CASSQVLAPLSYEQYF.

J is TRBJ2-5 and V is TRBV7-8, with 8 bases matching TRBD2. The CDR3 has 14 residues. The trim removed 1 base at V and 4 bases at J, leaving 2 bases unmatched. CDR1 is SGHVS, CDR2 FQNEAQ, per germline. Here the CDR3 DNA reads TGTGCCAGCAGCTTAGGGCGGGGGGCAGAGACCCAGTACTTC. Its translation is CASSLGRGAETQYF.

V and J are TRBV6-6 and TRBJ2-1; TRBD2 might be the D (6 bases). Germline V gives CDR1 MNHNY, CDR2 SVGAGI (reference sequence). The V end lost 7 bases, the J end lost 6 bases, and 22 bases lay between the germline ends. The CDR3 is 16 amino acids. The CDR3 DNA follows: TGTGCCAGCATCTTTTTAGCCGGGAGTCAGGGCAATGAGCAGTTCTTC. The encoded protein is CASIFLAGSQGNEQFF.